These T cell receptor beta chains were read from a single sample in a study of T cell changes during pregnancy in multiple sclerosis. Produced via immunoSEQ multiplex PCR; TCRdb's table is partial and in-frame only. The data contain fewer than 65,000 clones, roughly 90% of them singletons. Specimen: CD4+ T cells from peripheral blood mononuclear cells, collected after pregnancy. The receptors here all came from a female donor with multiple sclerosis, enrolled in a pregnancy study. The CDR3 runs from the conserved cysteine through the conserved F or W. The D gene is left open where the match is weak. Rows give clone size only sometimes, using once, few, many, or a class for an expanded clone.

v_gene	j_gene	d_gene	abundance	CDR3nt	CDR3aa
TRBV28	TRBJ2-5	-	-	TGTGCCAGCAGTTTATTGCAGGACTCCAGGAGCCAAGAGACCCAGTACTTC	CASSLLQDSRSQETQYF
TRBV11-3	TRBJ2-1	TRBD2	once	TGTGCCAGCAGCCTCGGTGGGGGAGGGCCGCTGTTCTTC	CASSLGGGGPLFF
TRBV28	TRBJ2-7	-	-	TGTGCCAGCAGCTCAGGGTATGGCAGAACCTACGAGCAGTACTTC	CASSSGYGRTYEQYF
TRBV7-9	TRBJ2-1	TRBD2	-	TGTGCCAGCAGCTTAAGACTAGCGGGGGCCTACAATGAGCAGTTCTTC	CASSLRLAGAYNEQFF
TRBV28	TRBJ1-1	-	-	TGTGCCAGCAGTTTATCAGGGATTGAGGAGAACACTGAAGCTTTCTTT	CASSLSGIEENTEAFF
TRBV11-2	TRBJ1-1	-	-	TGTGCCAGCAGCTTGTTGGGAGGGGATTTCACTGAAGCTTTCTTT	CASSLLGGDFTEAFF
TRBV6-1	TRBJ1-5	-	-	TGTGCCAGCAGTGAAGCAAGGGGGAGTCCCCAGCATTTT	CASSEARGSPQHF
TRBV2	TRBJ2-4	-	-	TGTGCCAGCACCCCGGGGGGCCTTGCCAAAAACATTCAGTACTTC	CASTPGGLAKNIQYF
TRBV19	TRBJ1-5	-	-	TGTGCCAGTAGTAAAGGGGGATTCAATCAGCCCCAGCATTTT	CASSKGGFNQPQHF
TRBV21-1	TRBJ1-1	-	-	TGTGCCAGCAGCCCCCGAGGGCTCGCACTTGACTACGCGAACACTGAAGCTTTCTTT	CASSPRGLALDYANTEAFF
TRBV5-1	TRBJ2-1	-	-	TGCGCCAGCAGCTTGGGGGGGGAGTACAATGAGCAGTTCTTC	CASSLGGEYNEQFF
TRBV6-6	TRBJ1-5	-	-	TGTGCCAGCAGTTTGGGTCAAGGGGCGGTTCAGCCCCAGCATTTT	CASSLGQGAVQPQHF
TRBV10-3	TRBJ2-7	TRBD2	-	TGTGCCACTTGGGGGGGCTACGAGCAGTACTTC	CATWGGYEQYF
TRBV7-6	TRBJ2-1	TRBD1	-	TGTGCCAGCAGCTTCCTCGGACAGGGGCGGCAGTTCTTC	CASSFLGQGRQFF
TRBV7-8	TRBJ2-7	-	-	TGTGCCAGCAGCTTAGTGGGGGGAAACACCTACGAGCAGTACTTC	CASSLVGGNTYEQYF
TRBV7-3	TRBJ1-1	-	-	TGTGCCAGCAGCCCAATAAGGGGCACTGAAGCTTTCTTT	CASSPIRGTEAFF
TRBV19	TRBJ2-1	TRBD2	-	TGTGCCAGTACCACCCGGACTAGCGGGAGGGCCTTTAATCCCTACAATGAGCAGTTCTTC	CASTTRTSGRAFNPYNEQFF
TRBV4-3	TRBJ2-7	-	-	TGCGCCAGCAGCCAAGATTATGGGAGATACGAGCAGTACTTC	CASSQDYGRYEQYF
TRBV5-1	TRBJ2-3	-	-	TGCGCCAGCAGCTTGGACAGCACGACGCAGTATTTT	CASSLDSTTQYF
TRBV27	TRBJ2-7	TRBD1	-	TGTGCCAGCAGTTTTATCCCAGGGACAGGGTCCCACGAGCAGTACTTC	CASSFIPGTGSHEQYF
TRBV9	TRBJ2-3	-	-	TGTGCCAGCAGCGTTGGCGGCGTCACAGATACGCAGTATTTT	CASSVGGVTDTQYF
TRBV7-2	TRBJ1-2	-	-	TGTGCCAGCCCTACTCTTAGCTATGGCTACACCTTC	CASPTLSYGYTF
TRBV19	TRBJ1-1	-	-	TGTGCCAGTAGCCTTTCTCACAGGGTGAACACTGAAGCTTTCTTT	CASSLSHRVNTEAFF
TRBV7-3	TRBJ2-2	TRBD2	-	TGTGCCAGCAGCAATAGCGGGAGTGACGGCGGGGAGCTGTTTTTT	CASSNSGSDGGELFF
TRBV7-2	TRBJ1-3	-	-	TGTGCCAGCAGCTTCCGCGGGCAAAGATGGGACTCTGGAAACACCATATATTTT	CASSFRGQRWDSGNTIYF
TRBV27	TRBJ2-2	TRBD2	-	TGTGCCAGCAGATACCGGGAGGCCGGGGAGCTGTTTTTT	CASRYREAGELFF
TRBV2	TRBJ2-5	TRBD2	-	TGTGCCAGCAGTGAAGCGCGGGGGAGGCCCCAAGAGACCCAGTACTTC	CASSEARGRPQETQYF
TRBV7-3	TRBJ1-4	-	-	TGTGCCAGCAGCCGGGGAGCTAATGAAAAACTGTTTTTT	CASSRGANEKLFF
TRBV7-9	TRBJ2-1	TRBD2	-	TGTGCCAGCAGCTTTATGTTTAGCGGGAGGGCTCACAATGAGCAGTTCTTC	CASSFMFSGRAHNEQFF
TRBV5-1	TRBJ1-1	-	-	TGCGCCAGCAGCTTGGATGGCAGGGTGAACACTGAAGCTTTCTTT	CASSLDGRVNTEAFF
TRBV5-1	TRBJ2-4	TRBD2	-	TGCGCCAGCCGCCGAAGCGGGAGTTCCACTATAGCCAAAAACATTCAGTACTTC	CASRRSGSSTIAKNIQYF
TRBV5-5	TRBJ2-3	-	-	TGTGCCAGCAGCTTGCTCCCGAGTGCGACAGATACGCAGTATTTT	CASSLLPSATDTQYF
TRBV29-1	TRBJ2-7	TRBD1	few	TGCAGCGTTGGACAGGGAATCTACGAGCAGTACTTC	CSVGQGIYEQYF
TRBV28	TRBJ1-1	-	few	TGTGCCAGCAGTTTGATCGGGGGGCACACTGAAGCTTTCTTT	CASSLIGGHTEAFF
TRBV19	TRBJ1-4	-	-	TGTGCCAGTTTATCTCGGCAGGGTGAATTAGAACTGTTTTTT	CASLSRQGELELFF
TRBV6-6	TRBJ2-7	TRBD1	-	TGTGCCAGCAGTTACGGGGGGACAGGGAACAACGAGCAGTACTTC	CASSYGGTGNNEQYF
TRBV30	TRBJ2-5	TRBD2	-	TGTGCCTGGAGCGGACTAGCGGGAGGGAGGGAGACCCAGTACTTC	CAWSGLAGGRETQYF
TRBV5-1	TRBJ1-5	-	-	TGCGCCAGCAGCGTAGGGGGAAGCAATCAGCCCCAGCATTTT	CASSVGGSNQPQHF